This TCR beta chain emerged from a study of T cell responses to AZD1222 COVID-19 vaccine. Deletions cut 0 bases from V and 8 bases from J, with 16 bases between. The CDR3 has 15 residues. Germline V gives CDR1 SGHRS, CDR2 YFSETQ. Using immunoSEQ multiplex PCR, the repertoire was profiled, and TCRdb retains in-frame clones only, with some absent. Of some 71,000 clones in the sample, about four fifths were seen once. The input for sequencing was peripheral blood, taken on day 0 of AZD1222 vaccination. This receptor was obtained from an adult in good health. The V and J genes are TRBV5-1 and TRBJ2-3; D not certain. The chain's CDR3 is CASSLESGLRRTQYF. CDR3 coding DNA: TGCGCCAGCAGCTTGGAGTCAGGCCTCCGGCGTACGCAGTATTTT.